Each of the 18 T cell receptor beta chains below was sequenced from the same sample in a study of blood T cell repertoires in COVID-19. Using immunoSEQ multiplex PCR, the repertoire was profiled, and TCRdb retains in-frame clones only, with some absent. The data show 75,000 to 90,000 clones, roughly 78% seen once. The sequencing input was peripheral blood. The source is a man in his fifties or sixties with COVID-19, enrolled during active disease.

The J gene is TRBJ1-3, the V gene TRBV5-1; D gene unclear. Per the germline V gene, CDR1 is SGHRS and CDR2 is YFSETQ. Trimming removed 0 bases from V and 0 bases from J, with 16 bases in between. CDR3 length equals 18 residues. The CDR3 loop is CASSLEPARGGSGNTIYF. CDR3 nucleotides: TGCGCCAGCAGCTTGGAACCAGCTAGAGGTGGCTCTGGAAACACCATATATTTT.

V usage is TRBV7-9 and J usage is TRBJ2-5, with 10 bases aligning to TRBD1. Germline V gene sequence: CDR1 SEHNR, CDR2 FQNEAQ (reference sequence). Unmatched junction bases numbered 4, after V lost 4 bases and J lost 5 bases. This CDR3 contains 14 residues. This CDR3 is CASSYDRGQETQYF. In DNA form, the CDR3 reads TGTGCCAGCAGCTACGACAGGGGGCAGGAGACCCAGTACTTC. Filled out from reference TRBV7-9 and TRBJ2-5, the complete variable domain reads DTGVSQNPRHKITKRGQNVTFRCDPISEHNRLYWYRQTLGQGPEFLTYFQNEAQLEKSRLLSDRFSAERPKGSFSTLEIQRTEQGDSAMYLCASSYDRGQETQYFGPGTRLLVL.

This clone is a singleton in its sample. Written as DNA, the CDR3 is TGTGCCACCAGCAGAGTTAGGATAGCGGGGGCGTACAATGAGCAGTTCTTC. This sequence encodes CATSRVRIAGAYNEQFF. The chain is built from TRBV15 and TRBJ2-1; 9 bases map to TRBD2. V lost 1 base to trimming and J lost 4 bases; unmatched junction nucleotides: 8. Germline V gene lookup returns CDR1 LNHNV and CDR2 YYDKDF (reference sequence). The CDR3 is made up of 17 amino acids.

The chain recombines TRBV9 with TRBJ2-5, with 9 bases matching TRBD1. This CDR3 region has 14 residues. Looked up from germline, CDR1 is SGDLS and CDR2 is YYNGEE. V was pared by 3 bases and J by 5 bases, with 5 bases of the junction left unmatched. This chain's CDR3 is CASSAGQGKETQYF. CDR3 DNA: TGTGCCAGCAGCGCCGGACAGGGGAAGGAGACCCAGTACTTC.

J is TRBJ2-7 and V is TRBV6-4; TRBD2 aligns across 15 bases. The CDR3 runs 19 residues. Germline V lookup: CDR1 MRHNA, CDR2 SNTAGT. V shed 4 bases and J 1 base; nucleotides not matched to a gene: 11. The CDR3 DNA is TGTGCCAGCAGTGCCGGACTAGCGGGGGGGCCCCCTAGGTCCTACGAGCAGTACTTC. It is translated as CASSAGLAGGPPRSYEQYF.

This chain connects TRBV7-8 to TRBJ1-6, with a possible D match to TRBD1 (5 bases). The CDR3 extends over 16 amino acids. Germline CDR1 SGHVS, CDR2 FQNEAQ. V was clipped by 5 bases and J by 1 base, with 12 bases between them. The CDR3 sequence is CASSPQQDSYNSPLHF. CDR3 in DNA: TGTGCCAGCAGCCCTCAACAGGATTCCTATAATTCACCCCTCCACTTT.

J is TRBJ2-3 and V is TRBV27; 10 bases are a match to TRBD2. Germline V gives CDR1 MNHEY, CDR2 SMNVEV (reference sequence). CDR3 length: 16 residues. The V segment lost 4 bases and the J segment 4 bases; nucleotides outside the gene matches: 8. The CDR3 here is CASSSELAGNSDTQYF. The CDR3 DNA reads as TGTGCCAGCAGTTCGGAACTAGCGGGGAATTCAGATACGCAGTATTTT.

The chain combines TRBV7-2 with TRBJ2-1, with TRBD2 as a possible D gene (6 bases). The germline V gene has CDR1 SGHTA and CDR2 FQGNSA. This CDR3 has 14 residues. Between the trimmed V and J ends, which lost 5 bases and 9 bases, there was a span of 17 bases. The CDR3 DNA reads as TGTGCCAGCAGCCTAAGTGGCGGGGTTGGTGAGCAGTTCTTC. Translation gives CASSLSGGVGEQFF.

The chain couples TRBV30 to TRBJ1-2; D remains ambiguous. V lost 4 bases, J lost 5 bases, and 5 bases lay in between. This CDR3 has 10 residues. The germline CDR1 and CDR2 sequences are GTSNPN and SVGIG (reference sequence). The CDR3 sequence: CAWTLYGYTF. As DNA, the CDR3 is TGTGCCTGGACTCTATATGGCTACACCTTC.

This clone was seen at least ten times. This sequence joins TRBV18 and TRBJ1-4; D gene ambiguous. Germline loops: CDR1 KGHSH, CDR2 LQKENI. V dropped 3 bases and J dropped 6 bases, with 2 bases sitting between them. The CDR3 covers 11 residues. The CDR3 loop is CASSPDEKLFF. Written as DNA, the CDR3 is TGTGCCAGCTCACCCGATGAAAAACTGTTTTTT.

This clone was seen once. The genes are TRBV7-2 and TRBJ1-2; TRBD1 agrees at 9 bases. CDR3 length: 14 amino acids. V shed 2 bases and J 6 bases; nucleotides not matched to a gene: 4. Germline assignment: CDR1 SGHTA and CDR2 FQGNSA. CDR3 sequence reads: CASSLSRDRDGYTF. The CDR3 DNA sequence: TGTGCCAGCAGCTTAAGTCGGGACAGGGATGGCTACACCTTC.

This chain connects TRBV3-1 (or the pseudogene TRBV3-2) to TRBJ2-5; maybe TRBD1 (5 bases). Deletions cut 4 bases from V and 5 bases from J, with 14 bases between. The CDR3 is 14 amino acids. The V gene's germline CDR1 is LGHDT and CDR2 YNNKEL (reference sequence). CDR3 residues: CASSPTPKGETQYF. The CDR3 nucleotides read TGTGCCAGCAGCCCAACTCCTAAGGGGGAGACCCAGTACTTC.

Written as DNA, the CDR3 is TGCGCCAGCCATATCCGTAGCGGGAGCGATGAGCAGTTCTTC. This codes for CASHIRSGSDEQFF. The rearrangement uses TRBV5-1 and TRBJ2-1; 9 nucleotides match TRBD2. V was pared by 7 bases and J by 8 bases, with 10 bases of the junction left unmatched. The CDR3 is made up of 14 amino acids. Germline-derived CDR1 and CDR2 are SGHRS and YFSETQ.

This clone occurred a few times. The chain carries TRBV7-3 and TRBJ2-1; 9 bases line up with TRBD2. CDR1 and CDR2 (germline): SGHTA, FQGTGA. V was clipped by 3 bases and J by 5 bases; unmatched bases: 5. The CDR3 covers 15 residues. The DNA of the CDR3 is TGTGCCAGCAGCTTCGGACTAGCGAAGAACAATGAGCAGTTCTTC. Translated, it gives CASSFGLAKNNEQFF.

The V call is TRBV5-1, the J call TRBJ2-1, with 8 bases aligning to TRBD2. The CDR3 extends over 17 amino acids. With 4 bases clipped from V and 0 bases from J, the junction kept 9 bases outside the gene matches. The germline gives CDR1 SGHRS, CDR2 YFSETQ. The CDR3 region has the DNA TGCGCCAGCAGCCCCATTGAGCGGGGGAGCTCCTACAATGAGCAGTTCTTC. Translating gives CASSPIERGSSYNEQFF.

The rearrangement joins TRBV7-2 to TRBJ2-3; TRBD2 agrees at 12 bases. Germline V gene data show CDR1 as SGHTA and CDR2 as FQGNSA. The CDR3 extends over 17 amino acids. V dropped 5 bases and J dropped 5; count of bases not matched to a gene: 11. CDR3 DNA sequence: TGTGCCAGCAGCCCAGATTCTAGCGGGAGGGCCCAAGATACGCAGTATTTT. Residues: CASSPDSSGRAQDTQYF.

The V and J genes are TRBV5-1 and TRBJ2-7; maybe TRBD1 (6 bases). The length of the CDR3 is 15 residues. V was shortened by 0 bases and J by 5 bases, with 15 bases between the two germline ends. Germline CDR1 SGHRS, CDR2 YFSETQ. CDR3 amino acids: CASSLEGGSFHEQYF. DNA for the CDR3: TGCGCCAGCAGCTTGGAAGGGGGTAGTTTTCACGAGCAGTACTTC.

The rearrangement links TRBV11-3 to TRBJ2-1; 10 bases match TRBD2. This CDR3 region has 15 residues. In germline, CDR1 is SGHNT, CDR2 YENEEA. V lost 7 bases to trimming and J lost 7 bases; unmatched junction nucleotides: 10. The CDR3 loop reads CASTPARTSGNEQFF. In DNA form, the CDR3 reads TGTGCCAGCACCCCCGCAAGGACTAGCGGAAATGAGCAGTTCTTC. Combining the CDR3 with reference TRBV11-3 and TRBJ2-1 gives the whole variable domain EAGVVQSPRYKIIEKKQPVAFWCNPISGHNTLYWYLQNLGQGPELLIRYENEEAVDDSQLPKDRFSAERLKGVDSTLKIQPAELGDSAVYLCASTPARTSGNEQFFGPGTRLTVL.